This TCR beta chain was captured in a study of radiotherapy plus CTLA-4 blockade in lung cancer. Study-wide context: Patients showed objective responses in 18% of cases and disease control in roughly 31%. Study-wide findings and caveats: Following radiotherapy plus ipilimumab, tumor-derived TCR clones expanded in the blood. The best predictor of response was reported to be early blood T cell clone dynamics, with interferon-beta.

The CDR3 contains 16 residues. The V gene's germline CDR1 is MDHEN and CDR2 SYDVKM. Unmatched junction bases numbered 12, after V lost 6 bases and J lost 3 bases. Focal radiation and CTLA-4 blockade (ipilimumab) were tested in chemo-refractory metastatic non-small-cell lung cancer patients. Method: immunoSEQ multiplex PCR; TCRdb's copy keeps in-frame clones and lacks some. The sample lists 50,000 to 70,000 clones, 75% to 85% occurring once. With regard to this clone: Its antigen remains unknown.

This TCR was recovered from a human donor with non-small cell lung cancer who had a partial response to radiotherapy plus ipilimumab. The chain combines TRBV28 with TRBJ2-7; 9 bases are shared with TRBD1. This material consisted of peripheral blood, taken from a patient treated with radiotherapy plus ipilimumab. This CDR3 reads CASRGTGLKPNYEQYF. CDR3 DNA sequence: TGTGCCAGCAGGGGGACAGGGCTAAAACCCAACTACGAGCAGTACTTC.